Detailed here is one T cell receptor (beta chain). The antigen remains undetermined. This specimen belongs to a study of T-cell reconstitution after alpha-beta-depleted transplantation in children. Preparation of the TCRbeta library was carried out with unique molecular identifiers. MiXCR, applied by TCRdb to the PCR reads, yields one record per CDR3 protein. The data contain 550,000 to 600,000 distinct CDR3 sequences, 20% to 25% of them singletons. Study results and caveats: Several hundred expanded graft clones reportedly were the source of alpha-beta T cells about two months after transplant. After transplant, high TCRbeta diversity at day 60 in some patients arose from surviving recipient T cells and thymic progenitors. When one year had passed after transplant, most T-cell counts and diversity came from newly produced T cells.

The V gene lost 4 bases and the J gene lost 1 base, with 11 bases spanning the gap. Germline-derived CDR1 and CDR2 are SGHRS and YFSETQ. The CDR3 runs to 14 residues. The chain joins TRBV5-1 to TRBJ1-1; D remains ambiguous. The sequence was collected from a boy in the first two years of life who had a stem cell transplant for acute myeloid leukemia, so the T cells may come from the graft donor. Sample: PBMCs, mostly from graft donor cells, taken 360 days after TCRalphabeta/CD19-depleted stem cell transplant. DNA for the CDR3: TGCGCCAGCAGCCTCTCCTCGGGGAACACTGAAGCTTTCTTT. Protein product: CASSLSSGNTEAFF. Looking up the rest from reference TRBV5-1 and TRBJ1-1 gives the full variable domain: KAGVTQTPRYLIKTRGQQVTLSCSPISGHRSVSWYQQTPGQGLQFLFEYFSETQRNKGNFPGRFSGRQFSNSRSEMNVSTLELGDSALYLCASSLSSGNTEAFFGQGTRLTVV.